This is a list of T cell receptor beta chains from one sample in a study of blood T cell repertoires in COVID-19. Sequencing was performed with immunoSEQ multiplex PCR; in TCRdb, only in-frame clones are kept and a portion is missing. This sample has fewer than 250,000 clones, with roughly four fifths found just once. The sequenced sample consisted of peripheral blood. These receptors all come from a woman aged 65 to 85 with acute or convalescent COVID-19. Each CDR3 is given with its conserved first and last residue. Fields, in order: V gene, J gene, CDR3 protein.

v_call: TRBV5-1; j_call: TRBJ1-2; cdr3_aa: CASSGGGNYGYTF
v_call: TRBV2; j_call: TRBJ2-1; cdr3_aa: CAGQQYNEQFF
v_call: TRBV28; j_call: TRBJ1-2; cdr3_aa: CASSLDRHGYTF
v_call: TRBV9; j_call: TRBJ1-1; cdr3_aa: CASSVAGNTEAFF
v_call: TRBV2; j_call: TRBJ1-5; cdr3_aa: CASSEGQRYSNQPQHF
v_call: TRBV3-1/TRBV3-2; j_call: TRBJ2-5; cdr3_aa: CASSQATGGETQYF
v_call: TRBV19; j_call: TRBJ1-5; cdr3_aa: CASSIPQGNQPQHF
v_call: TRBV3-1/TRBV3-2; j_call: TRBJ2-2; cdr3_aa: CASSLRIASNTGELFF
v_call: TRBV5-1; j_call: TRBJ1-4; cdr3_aa: CASRWTGREKLFF
v_call: TRBV30; j_call: TRBJ2-3; cdr3_aa: CAWRWRGTDTQYF
v_call: TRBV5-1; j_call: TRBJ1-2; cdr3_aa: CASSRDSYGYTF
v_call: TRBV28; j_call: TRBJ1-6; cdr3_aa: CASSRGGSRNSPLHF
v_call: TRBV28; j_call: TRBJ1-1; cdr3_aa: CAGGGMGTEAFF
v_call: TRBV11-2; j_call: TRBJ2-6; cdr3_aa: CASSLSGHPLGGANVLTF
v_call: TRBV28; j_call: TRBJ1-1; cdr3_aa: CASSGTGASIGTEAFF
v_call: TRBV10-2; j_call: TRBJ1-2; cdr3_aa: CASSDIKGQGVRGYTF
v_call: TRBV19; j_call: TRBJ2-3; cdr3_aa: CASSTIQGTDTQYF
v_call: TRBV28; j_call: TRBJ1-5; cdr3_aa: CASSVGQEYLHRPAQPQHF
v_call: TRBV27; j_call: TRBJ1-2; cdr3_aa: CASSYSARFYGYTF
v_call: TRBV18; j_call: TRBJ1-1; cdr3_aa: CASSPQTEGTEAFF
v_call: TRBV11-2; j_call: TRBJ1-1; cdr3_aa: CASSLAFGTQAEAFF
v_call: TRBV5-4; j_call: TRBJ2-1; cdr3_aa: CASSLAGQGNEQFF
v_call: TRBV19; j_call: TRBJ1-5; cdr3_aa: CASSEVHRGSNQPQHF
v_call: TRBV6-6; j_call: TRBJ1-6; cdr3_aa: CASSYGSTGNSPLHF
v_call: TRBV18; j_call: TRBJ2-5; cdr3_aa: CASSPGQGQETQYF
v_call: TRBV6-6; j_call: TRBJ2-3; cdr3_aa: CASRILAGAFTDTQYF
v_call: TRBV18; j_call: TRBJ2-1; cdr3_aa: CASSQQDNEQFF
v_call: TRBV9; j_call: TRBJ2-7; cdr3_aa: CASSVFGTSNYEQYF